This TCR beta chain was recorded in a study of blood T cell repertoires in COVID-19. The V gene lost 3 bases and the J gene lost 2 bases, with 15 bases spanning the gap. This CDR3 is built from 15 residues. Looked up from germline, CDR1 is DFQATT and CDR2 is SNEGSKA (reference sequence). Per the study methods: Amplification with reference gene primers provided the estimates of nucleated cell counts. Some clones are missing from TCRdb's copy, which holds only in-frame ones; the method was immunoSEQ multiplex PCR. The V and J calls and clone size come from that table; D and trimming were worked out from the DNA. The sample yields 250,000 to 300,000 clones, roughly 80% seen once.

The receptor comes from a man between 60 and 75 years old with acute or convalescent COVID-19. The J gene is TRBJ2-3, the V gene TRBV20-1, with a tentative D call TRBD1 (5 bases). Source material: peripheral blood. The DNA of the CDR3 is TGCAGTGCTAGTCTCAGGGTTCTGTACACAGATACGCAGTATTTT. This sequence encodes CSASLRVLYTDTQYF.